Presented here are 28 T cell receptor beta chains from one specimen sequenced in a study of molecular identifiers for immune sequencing clone quantification. In TCRdb, the PCR reads were re-called with MiXCR into one record per CDR3 protein. This sample yields 60,000 to 70,000 distinct CDR3 sequences, of which under 20% are seen a single time; about 1.3% belongs to the top ten. The source material was naive CD8+ T cells from blood, with Jurkat cell RNA spiked in. Subset specified: FACS-sorted CD8+CD4-CCR7+CD45RA+ naive T cells. Every receptor here comes from a human donor in good health. Some libraries in this study had Jurkat cell RNA spiked in.

On this clonotype: A read error may be the cause here, since a much bigger clone is one base away. The chain carries TRBV13 and TRBJ1-1; D ambiguous. The V end lost 4 bases, the J end lost 7 bases, and 16 bases lay between the germline ends. CDR3 length: 14 amino acids. The germline V gene has CDR1 PRHDT and CDR2 FYEKMQ (reference sequence). The CDR3 loop reads CASSSFAVGFEAFF. The CDR3 DNA reads as TGTGCCAGCAGCTCATTTGCGGTCGGGTTTGAAGCTTTCTTT. The full variable domain, in which reference TRBV13 and TRBJ1-1 provide the parts outside the CDR3, is AAGVIQSPRHLIKEKRETATLKCYPIPRHDTVYWYQQGPGQDPQFLISFYEKMQSDKGSIPDRFSAQQFSDYHSELNMSSLELGDSALYFCASSSFAVGFEAFFGQGTRLTVV.

In this sample, this clonotype turned up a few times. The rearrangement links TRBV5-6 to TRBJ2-1, with D perhaps matching TRBD1 (6 bases). Germline V CDR1 and CDR2: SGHDT, YYEEEE. Trimming stripped 4 bases from V and 3 bases from J, with 14 bases between. The CDR3 is made up of 15 amino acids. The CDR3 DNA follows: TGTGCCAGCAGCCCTCGGGGCAGGGGCTACAATGAGCAGTTCTTC. Protein sequence: CASSPRGRGYNEQFF.

In its sample, this clonotype was seen many times. V gene TRBV7-8 combines with J gene TRBJ2-5, with D tentatively TRBD1 or TRBD2 (6 bases each). CDR1 is SGHVS, CDR2 FQNEAQ, per germline. Trimming took 0 bases from V and 4 from J, leaving 9 bases between them. The CDR3 consists of 14 residues. Here the CDR3 reads CASSLAGGIETQYF. The CDR3 DNA follows: TGTGCCAGCAGCTTAGCAGGGGGGATAGAGACCCAGTACTTC.

The rearrangement uses TRBV6-2 or TRBV6-3 and TRBJ1-1, with TRBD1 matching over 9 bases. Per germline, CDR1 MNHEY and CDR2 SVGEGT. J gave up 3 bases and V 6 bases, and 8 bases lay outside the gene matches. The CDR3 contains 15 residues. The CDR3 DNA reads as TGTGCCAGCAGGGGGTACAACAGGGGGCACACTGAAGCTTTCTTT. It specifies CASRGYNRGHTEAFF.

The chain couples TRBV28 to TRBJ1-6, with TRBD1 matching 10 bases. This CDR3 is built from 15 residues. The germline CDR1 and CDR2 sequences are MDHEN and SYDVKM. With 6 bases clipped from V and 5 bases from J, the junction kept 4 bases outside the gene matches. This CDR3 reads CASSPGTGDNSPLHF. CDR3 nucleotide sequence: TGTGCCAGCAGCCCCGGGACAGGGGATAATTCACCCCTCCACTTT.

This clonotype was seen only a few times. The chain recombines TRBV6-5 with TRBJ2-3, with 7 bases that match TRBD2. This CDR3 spans 15 amino acids. V gave up 9 bases and J gave up 8 bases; unmatched junction bases: 17. CDR1 is MNHEY, CDR2 SVGAGI, per germline. CDR3 residues: CASSASGPGLGTQYF. CDR3 sequence (DNA): TGTGCCAGTTCCGCTAGCGGCCCTGGGTTGGGTACGCAGTATTTT.

Many counts were recorded for this clonotype. This rearrangement joins TRBV3-1 to TRBJ2-2, with D unclear. There are 14 residues in the CDR3. The V gene's germline CDR1 is LGHDT and CDR2 YNNKEL (reference sequence). Trimming took 1 base from V and 6 from J, leaving 9 bases between them. CDR3 sequence reads: CASSQVNGPGELFF. CDR3 coding DNA: TGTGCCAGCAGCCAAGTTAATGGCCCCGGGGAGCTGTTTTTT.

The chain recombines TRBV7-2 with TRBJ2-5; a weak D match, TRBD2 (6 bases). Germline CDR1 reads SGHTA; CDR2 reads FQGNSA. This CDR3 is 15 amino acids long. Trimming removed 3 bases from V and 5 bases from J, with 16 bases in between. The CDR3 region is CASSFMGGMAETQYF. The CDR3 DNA reads TGTGCCAGCAGCTTCATGGGCGGGATGGCGGAGACCCAGTACTTC.

A note on this clonotype: One end of the junction fails to match germline, which may point to a read error. The rearrangement links TRBV6-6 to TRBJ2-1; 12 positions agree with TRBD2. The germline V gene encodes CDR1 MNHNY and CDR2 SVGAGI (reference sequence). This CDR3 is built from 17 residues. This chain's CDR3 is CANSYALGTSGFNEQFF. DNA of the CDR3: TGTGCCAACAGTTACGCTTTAGGGACTAGCGGGTTTAATGAGCAGTTCTTC.

V usage is TRBV9 and J usage is TRBJ2-7, with 12 bases aligning to TRBD1. Trimming took 7 bases from V and 5 from J; bases not matched to a gene: 13. This CDR3 has 16 amino acids. CDR1 SGDLS and CDR2 YYNGEE come from the germline V gene. This chain's CDR3 is CASAHREGTGGNEQYF. CDR3 bases: TGTGCCAGCGCTCACAGAGAGGGGACAGGGGGCAACGAGCAGTACTTC.

This clonotype appeared a few times. A read error may be the cause here, since a much bigger clone is one base away. The chain couples TRBV30 to TRBJ2-6; 7 positions match TRBD2. The CDR3 sequence is 16 residues long. Germline CDR1 reads GTSNPN; CDR2 reads SVGIG (reference sequence). V shed 5 bases and J 1 base; nucleotides not matched to a gene: 8. The CDR3 coding sequence is TGTGCCTGGGGTGGCGGGACTACTTCTGGGGCCAACGTCCTGACTTTC. This encodes CAWGGGTTSGANVLTF.

This clonotype turned up a few times. The V and J genes are TRBV12-3 or TRBV12-4 and TRBJ2-1; D gene unclear. V lost 9 bases and J lost 9, with 15 bases in between. The CDR3 extends over 12 amino acids. The CDR3 sequence: CASNSEWSEQFF. The CDR3 DNA reads TGTGCCAGTAATTCGGAGTGGAGTGAGCAGTTCTTC.

This clonotype has at least ten counts. V usage is TRBV4-2 and J usage is TRBJ2-1; D is perhaps TRBD2 (6 bases). In germline, CDR1 is LGHNA, CDR2 YNFKEQ. Between the trimmed V and J ends, which lost 0 bases and 0 bases, there was a span of 9 bases. There are 16 residues in the CDR3. The CDR3 loop reads CASSQDAGSSYNEQFF. CDR3 in DNA: TGTGCCAGCAGCCAAGATGCCGGGAGCTCCTACAATGAGCAGTTCTTC.

The gene calls are TRBV29-1 and TRBJ2-7; tentatively, D is TRBD1 (6 bases). There are 14 residues in the CDR3. The germline CDR1 and CDR2 sequences are SQVTM and ANQGSEA. With 1 base removed from V and 1 base from J, the gap between germline ends came to 11 bases. The CDR3 nucleotides are TGCAGCGTTGAAGTAGCACAGGGTTCCTACGAGCAGTACTTC. Amino acids: CSVEVAQGSYEQYF.

This clonotype was picked up a small number of times. The chain links TRBV19 to TRBJ2-2; D may be TRBD1 (5 bases). CDR1 and CDR2 from the germline V gene are LNHDA and SQIVND (reference sequence). The CDR3 spans 13 residues. Trimming left V 1 base short and J 7 bases short, with 7 bases between. The CDR3 DNA sequence: TGTGCCAGTAGTATAGTAGGGGTCGGGGAGCTGTTTTTT. Its translation is CASSIVGVGELFF.

The table lists this clonotype with many counts. Here the CDR3 reads CSARDPNRAQDEKLFF. The DNA for the CDR3 is TGCAGTGCTAGAGATCCCAACAGGGCTCAGGATGAAAAACTGTTTTTT. The V gene is TRBV20-1, the J gene TRBJ1-4, with D tentatively TRBD1 (6 bases). Per the germline V gene, CDR1 is DFQATT and CDR2 is SNEGSKA (reference sequence). V shed 0 bases and J shed 6 bases, with 17 bases lying between them. The CDR3 spans 16 residues.

At least ten counts were recorded for this clonotype. The gene calls are TRBV5-5 and TRBJ2-4; TRBD1 agrees at 7 bases. Germline V gene sequence: CDR1 SGHKS, CDR2 YYEKEE (reference sequence). After removal of 5 bases from V and 1 base from J, the junction contained 3 bases not matched to a gene. The CDR3 is made up of 14 amino acids. DNA for the CDR3: TGTGCCAGCAGTGACAGGGAGGCCAAAAACATTCAGTACTTC. It is translated as CASSDREAKNIQYF.

This clonotype has a count of ten or more. CDR3 coding DNA: TGTGCCAGCAGCCCCGTAGTTTTGGGCAATCAGCCCCAGCATTTT. It yields the protein CASSPVVLGNQPQHF. The rearrangement uses TRBV27 and TRBJ1-5; D is unresolved. The V end lost 6 bases, the J end lost 2 bases, and 14 bases lay between the germline ends. Germline CDR1 MNHEY, CDR2 SMNVEV (reference sequence). This CDR3 contains 15 residues.

In its sample, this clonotype was seen many times. The genes are TRBV10-3 and TRBJ2-3, with TRBD2 matching 8 bases. Looked up from germline, CDR1 is ENHRY and CDR2 is SYGVKD. This CDR3 is 15 amino acids long. The J segment lost 4 bases and the V segment lost 10 bases, leaving 13 bases of the junction unmatched. DNA of the CDR3: TGTGCCACCAAAGGGGCTAGCGGGTACTCAGATACGCAGTATTTT. Amino acid sequence: CATKGASGYSDTQYF.

This clonotype came up a few times. This CDR3 is CASSVSGSVSDTQYF. The CDR3 coding sequence is TGTGCCAGCAGCGTTAGCGGGAGTGTGTCAGATACGCAGTATTTT. This chain uses TRBV12-3 or TRBV12-4 with TRBJ2-3; 9 nucleotides line up with TRBD2. The V and J ends lost 6 bases and 4 bases, in that order; junction bases with no gene match: 8. There are 15 residues in the CDR3.

The sample holds many counts of this clonotype. V gene TRBV7-6 combines with J gene TRBJ2-2; 9 positions match TRBD1. The CDR3 spans 17 residues. The J segment lost 5 bases and the V segment lost 4 bases, leaving 11 bases of the junction unmatched. In germline, CDR1 is SGHVS, CDR2 FNYEAQ. CDR3 sequence (DNA): TGTGCCAGCAGCTCTCAAAGACAGGGGGTGTATACCGGGGAGCTGTTTTTT. Translation gives CASSSQRQGVYTGELFF.

As to this clonotype: A much larger clone lies a single base off, so this may be a read error. The J gene is TRBJ2-5, the V gene TRBV29-1, with D hard to call. V was pared by 3 bases and J by 1 base, with 12 bases between. Germline V gene sequence: CDR1 SQVTM, CDR2 ANQGSEA. This CDR3 region has 14 residues. The CDR3 protein is CSVELGHSQETQYF. The CDR3 bases are TGCAGCGTTGAGTTAGGTCATTCCCAAGAGACCCAGTACTTC.

The chain couples TRBV10-2 to TRBJ2-1; no reliable D call. V lost 4 bases and J 7 bases, leaving 17 bases between the germline ends. CDR1 is WSHSY and CDR2 is SAAADI in the germline V gene. The CDR3 is 15 residues long. The CDR3 here is CASSVGNPYSNEQFF. The CDR3 region has the DNA TGCGCCAGCAGTGTAGGGAACCCCTACTCTAATGAGCAGTTCTTC.

This clonotype was detected a few times. The chain combines TRBV4-3 with TRBJ1-2, with 9 positions matching TRBD1. The CDR3 contains 15 residues. CDR1 and CDR2 from the germline V gene are LGHNA and YSLEER. After removal of 0 bases from V and 8 bases from J, the junction contained 7 bases not matched to a gene. The CDR3 DNA follows: TGCGCCAGCAGCCAAGAGGGACAGGGCATCGAAGGCTACACCTTC. It yields the protein CASSQEGQGIEGYTF.

The table lists this clonotype with a count of one. This may stem from a read error, because a much larger clone lies one nucleotide away. This chain links TRBV28 with TRBJ2-7, with D uncertain. Trimming removed 3 bases from V and 1 base from J, with 10 bases in between. The CDR3 runs 14 residues. Germline CDR1 reads MDHEN; CDR2 reads SYDVKM. CDR3: CASSFAKLSYEQYF. CDR3 sequence (DNA): TGTGCCAGCAGTTTTGCGAAACTGTCCTACGAGCAGTACTTC. Complete variable domain (other parts from reference TRBV28 and TRBJ2-7): DVKVTQSSRYLVKRTGEKVFLECVQDMDHENMFWYRQDPGLGLRLIYFSYDVKMKEKGDIPEGYSVSREKKERFSLILESASTNQTSMYLCASSFAKLSYEQYFGPGTRLTVT.

This clonotype was seen ten or more times. The rearrangement links TRBV7-8 to TRBJ1-1, with D unclear. The CDR3 contains 13 residues. Germline CDR1 is SGHVS and CDR2 is FQNEAQ. The germline V and J ends were trimmed by 2 bases and 3 bases, with 7 bases remaining between them. DNA of the CDR3: TGTGCCAGCAGCTTATGGCTGGACACTGAAGCTTTCTTT. Translating it yields CASSLWLDTEAFF.

This clonotype was recorded many times. This sequence joins TRBV7-2 and TRBJ2-7, with 7 bases lining up with TRBD2. V shed 3 bases and J 0 bases; nucleotides not matched to a gene: 8. The V gene's germline CDR1 is SGHTA and CDR2 FQGNSA. This CDR3 is 16 amino acids long. The CDR3 loop reads CASSFGLAGLSYEQYF. The CDR3 region has the DNA TGTGCCAGCAGCTTTGGCTTAGCGGGCCTCTCCTACGAGCAGTACTTC. Based on the CDR3 plus reference TRBV7-2 and TRBJ2-7, the full variable domain is GAGVSQSPSNKVTEKGKDVELRCDPISGHTALYWYRQSLGQGLEFLIYFQGNSAPDKSGLPSDRFSAERTGGSVSTLTIQRTQQEDSAVYLCASSFGLAGLSYEQYFGPGTRLTVT.

For this clonotype: This could be a read error, since a much larger clone is one nucleotide away. The chain is built from TRBV6-5 and TRBJ2-1; 9 bases map to TRBD2. Germline-derived CDR1 and CDR2 are MNHEY and SVGAGI. J was trimmed by 9 bases and V by 11 bases; bases with no gene match: 8. There are 12 residues in the CDR3. CDR3 sequence reads: CAGLAGRGEQFF. DNA of the CDR3: TGTGCCGGCCTAGCGGGACGGGGTGAGCAGTTCTTC.